The clone carrying this TCR beta chain has more than one count but fewer than ten. This record belongs to a study of early T cells in non-severe SARS-CoV-2 infection. The protocol attached unique molecular identifiers to individual cDNA molecules. TCRdb reprocessed the 5' RACE reads with MiXCR, giving one entry per CDR3 protein. This table holds 70,000 to 95,000 distinct CDR3 sequences, roughly 14% found once. Per germline, CDR1 LGHNT and CDR2 FRNRAP. Trimming stripped 1 base from V and 7 bases from J, with 14 bases between. The CDR3 totals 16 residues. This TCR derives from an adult who was a healthcare worker with PCR-confirmed SARS-CoV-2 infection or an uninfected control (not recorded which). The material sequenced was whole blood. V usage is TRBV12-5 and J usage is TRBJ1-6; weak D call: TRBD1 (5 bases). The CDR3 DNA reads as TGTGCTAGTGGTTTGGCGGGACGGAGAACCAATTCACCCCTCCACTTT. Protein product: CASGLAGRRTNSPLHF. The full variable domain, with the rest looked up from reference TRBV12-5 and TRBJ1-6, is DARVTQTPRHKVTEMGQEVTMRCQPILGHNTVFWYRQTMMQGLELLAYFRNRAPLDDSGMPKDRFSAEMPDATLATLKIQPSEPRDSAVYFCASGLAGRRTNSPLHFGNGTRLTVT.